This note documents a single T cell receptor (beta chain) sequence. Its antigen remains unknown. Specified time point: newly diagnosed GD, antithyroid drugs for less than 3 months. With RNA extracted from PBMCs as input, the TCR library was made. This entry is derived from a study of regulatory T cells in long-lasting Graves disease. Study-wide background: Newly diagnosed Graves' patients took antithyroid drugs under 3 months.

Sequencing libraries for TCR beta were prepared with iRepertoire HTBI primers and Arm-PCR of CDR3 regions. Via MiXCR, TCRdb re-called the multiplex PCR reads, giving one row per CDR3 protein. This sample has about 440,000 distinct CDR3 sequences, with 16% found just once. This CDR3 contains 17 residues. V lost 1 base and J lost 4; bases outside the gene matches: 6. Looked up from germline, CDR1 is DFQATT and CDR2 is SNEGSKA (reference sequence). General study findings and limits: Accuracy may have suffered from the small sample size.

Separately, the same data were catalogued under a study of T cells in Graves' hyperthyroidism and ophthalmopathy. That work adds: Based on clinical symptoms, serum thyroxine and TRAb, thyroid ultrasound and orbital computed tomography, diagnoses were reached.

This chain uses TRBV20-1 with TRBJ2-2; 13 nucleotides line up with TRBD2. The receptor's source is a woman younger than 45 with Graves disease. Specimen: peripheral blood mononuclear cells (PBMCs), collected at new diagnosis, from a patient treated with antithyroid drugs. CDR3 sequence (DNA): TGCAGTGCTAGAGCCCCGGGACTAGCGGGATCCACCGGGGAGCTGTTTTTT. It translates to CSARAPGLAGSTGELFF.